This TCR beta chain came from a study of CD8+ T cells in alopecia areata. Study overall: Each day, treated patients took oral tofacitinib twice, at 5 to 10 mg per dose.

The treatment here: oral pan-JAK inhibitor, 5-10 mg twice daily. Those with alopecia areata gave lesional scalp punch biopsies and peripheral blood. The germline V and J ends were trimmed by 1 base and 7 bases, with 8 bases remaining between them. Per germline, CDR1 PRHDT and CDR2 FYEKMQ (reference sequence). The CDR3 is made up of 12 amino acids. Extracted RNA was reverse transcribed, and the resulting cDNA served as sequencing template. The protocol was immunoSEQ multiplex PCR, while the TCRdb copy is restricted to in-frame clones and leaves out a portion. Of about 150,000 clones listed, roughly 50% are singletons.

The V gene is TRBV13, the J gene TRBJ2-7; possible D gene TRBD2, 5 bases. The TCR comes from a human donor with alopecia areata. Here the sequenced sample was CD8+ T cells sorted from blood, taken at week 4, from a patient treated with tofacitinib. The DNA for the CDR3 is TGTGCCAGCAGCTTAGTAAGAGGGGAGCAGTACTTC. Amino acid sequence: CASSLVRGEQYF.